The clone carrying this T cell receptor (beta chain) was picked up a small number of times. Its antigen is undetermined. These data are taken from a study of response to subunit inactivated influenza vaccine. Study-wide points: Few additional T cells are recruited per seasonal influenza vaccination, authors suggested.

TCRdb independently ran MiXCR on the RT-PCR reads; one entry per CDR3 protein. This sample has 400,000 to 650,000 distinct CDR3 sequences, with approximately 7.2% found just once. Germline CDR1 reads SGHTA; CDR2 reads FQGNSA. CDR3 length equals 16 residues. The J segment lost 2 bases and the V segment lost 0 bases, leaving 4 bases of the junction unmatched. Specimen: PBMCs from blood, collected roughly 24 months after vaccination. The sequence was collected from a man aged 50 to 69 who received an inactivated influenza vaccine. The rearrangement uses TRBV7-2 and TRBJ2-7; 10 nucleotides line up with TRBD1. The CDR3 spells CASSLASGTGAYEQYF. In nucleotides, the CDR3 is TGTGCCAGCAGCTTAGCGTCCGGGACAGGGGCCTACGAGCAGTACTTC. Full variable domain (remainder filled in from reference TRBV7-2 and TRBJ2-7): GAGVSQSPSNKVTEKGKDVELRCDPISGHTALYWYRQSLGQGLEFLIYFQGNSAPDKSGLPSDRFSAERTGGSVSTLTIQRTQQEDSAVYLCASSLASGTGAYEQYFGPGTRLTVT.